This T cell receptor beta chain was sequenced for a study of post-analysis software for immune sequencing data. The overall study: Secondary progressive, relapsing-remitting and progressive-relapsing multiple sclerosis were among the included disease courses. Study-level results: A significant reduction in normalized Chao1 diversity was observed in multiple sclerosis patients versus controls. Strong co-clustering by F measure was evident for samples that had been prepared in the same batch. Higher frequency in patients than in controls was seen for about five TRBV segments, with TRBV5-6, TRBV5-1 and TRBV20-1 among them.

This CDR3 is 12 amino acids long. The germline CDR1 and CDR2 sequences are MGHRA and YSYEKL. Carried by the TCR beta cDNA libraries were unique molecular identifiers. Some 500,000 cDNA molecules were obtained per 1 to 10 million input T cells. TCRdb reprocessed the PCR reads via MiXCR and lists one record per CDR3 protein. Of hundreds of thousands of distinct CDR3 sequences detected, approximately 57% appear once; the ten largest clones hold under 6%. This clonotype was observed once. Its target is unknown. A read error may produce the germline difference seen at one junction end. The receptor was isolated from a girl aged 10 to 17 with multiple sclerosis. Sequencing was carried out using blood. The J gene is TRBJ2-7, the V gene TRBV4-1; D might be TRBD1 or TRBD2, each matching 5 bases. The CDR3 bases are TGCACCAGCAGCCGGGGACCCTACGAGCAGTACTTC. Translation: CTSSRGPYEQYF.